A single sample is the source of the 28 T cell receptor beta chains below, sequenced in a study of cytomegalovirus exposure and HLA in healthy donors. PCR primers comprised 60 Vbeta and 13 Jbeta primers. Sequencing was performed with immunoSEQ multiplex PCR; in TCRdb, only in-frame clones are kept and a portion is missing. Counted here are about 94,000 clones, around three fifths occurring once; the ten biggest clones make up under 4%. Sequencing was done on a sample of PBMCs. Every receptor here comes from a man aged 25-45 years in good health and CMV-seronegative.

There are a few counts of this clone. The CDR3 DNA is TGTGCCATCAGTGAGAGAGGCGGGAGGGCGGGAGATACGCAGTATTTT. It is translated as CAISERGGRAGDTQYF. J is TRBJ2-3 and V is TRBV10-3; 9 nucleotides line up with TRBD2. Germline V lookup: CDR1 ENHRY, CDR2 SYGVKD. CDR3 length: 16 residues. The J segment lost 5 bases and the V segment lost 2 bases, leaving 8 bases of the junction unmatched.

CDR3: CATSRDGQAYEQYF. DNA of the CDR3: TGTGCCACCAGCAGAGACGGACAGGCCTACGAGCAGTACTTC. This rearrangement joins TRBV15 to TRBJ2-7; TRBD1 agrees at 7 bases. V lost 0 bases, J lost 2 bases, and 1 base stayed unmatched. Looked up from germline, CDR1 is LNHNV and CDR2 is YYDKDF (reference sequence). This CDR3 comprises 14 residues.

V usage is TRBV6-6 and J usage is TRBJ1-4; 10 bases are a match to TRBD1. V lost 9 bases, J lost 7 bases, and 5 bases stayed unmatched. Looked up from germline, CDR1 is MNHNY and CDR2 is SVGAGI (reference sequence). The CDR3 is 13 residues long. The CDR3 DNA reads as TGTGCCAGTGAGGACAGGGGGGGTGAAAAACTGTTTTTT. As protein: CASEDRGGEKLFF.

This chain joins TRBV7-6 and TRBJ1-5, with no clear D. V lost 5 bases and J lost 0, with 8 bases in between. The CDR3 loop spans 14 amino acids. Germline V gene data show CDR1 as SGHVS and CDR2 as FNYEAQ. In DNA, the CDR3 is TGTGCCAGCAGCGAGGGTCCTAGCAATCAGCCCCAGCATTTT. Translated: CASSEGPSNQPQHF.

The V gene is TRBV19, the J gene TRBJ2-3; 8 bases fit TRBD2. The CDR3 is made up of 16 amino acids. CDR1 and CDR2 from the germline V gene are LNHDA and SQIVND (reference sequence). The V gene end was trimmed by 1 base and the J gene end by 4 bases; junction bases not matched to a gene: 7. The CDR3 sequence: CASSIGGGGMPDTQYF. In DNA form, the CDR3 reads TGTGCCAGTAGTATAGGAGGCGGGGGGATGCCAGATACGCAGTATTTT. Variable domain in full (rest from reference TRBV19 and TRBJ2-3): DGGITQSPKYLFRKEGQNVTLSCEQNLNHDAMYWYRQDPGQGLRLIYYSQIVNDFQKGDIAEGYSVSREKKESFPLTVTSAQKNPTAFYLCASSIGGGGMPDTQYFGPGTRLTVL.

The J gene is TRBJ1-5, the V gene TRBV19, with a weak D call TRBD1 (5 bases). CDR1 and CDR2 from the germline V gene are LNHDA and SQIVND (reference sequence). This CDR3 spans 15 amino acids. The germline V and J ends were trimmed by 3 bases and 7 bases, with 16 bases remaining between them. CDR3 amino acids: CASSMVSPGVQPQHF. The CDR3 DNA reads TGTGCCAGTAGTATGGTGTCCCCGGGGGTACAGCCCCAGCATTTT. The full variable domain, its missing parts supplied by reference TRBV19 and TRBJ1-5, is DGGITQSPKYLFRKEGQNVTLSCEQNLNHDAMYWYRQDPGQGLRLIYYSQIVNDFQKGDIAEGYSVSREKKESFPLTVTSAQKNPTAFYLCASSMVSPGVQPQHFGDGTRLSIL.

The rearrangement joins TRBV9 to TRBJ1-4; 8 bases are a match to TRBD1. V shed 1 base, J shed 4 bases, and the junction held 3 bases outside the gene matches. The germline V gene encodes CDR1 SGDLS and CDR2 YYNGEE. The CDR3 length is 15 residues. In DNA, the CDR3 is TGTGCCAGCAGCGTAAACAGGGGGGTTAATGAAAAACTGTTTTTT. Its protein is CASSVNRGVNEKLFF.

A few counts support this clone. The CDR3 loop reads CASSFQAGGTGELFF. In DNA, the CDR3 is TGTGCCAGCAGCTTCCAAGCGGGGGGCACCGGGGAGCTGTTTTTT. The J gene is TRBJ2-2, the V gene TRBV7-2; 9 nucleotides align to TRBD2. The CDR3 loop spans 15 amino acids. V dropped 3 bases and J dropped 4; count of bases not matched to a gene: 3. Germline loops: CDR1 SGHTA, CDR2 FQGNSA.

This sequence joins TRBV7-5 and TRBJ2-7; TRBD1 is the table's D call and was not checked against the DNA. TRBV7-5 is designated a pseudogene. There are 14 residues in the CDR3. The CDR3 loop is CARSLNNQGYEQYF. CDR3 DNA: TGTGCCAGAAGCCTAAACAACCAGGGCTACGAGCAGTACTTC.

This clone showed up just once. V gene TRBV11-2 combines with J gene TRBJ1-6, with 8 bases identical to TRBD1. Germline V lookup: CDR1 SGHAT, CDR2 FQNNGV. J was trimmed by 10 bases and V by 4 bases; bases with no gene match: 15. This CDR3 is built from 17 residues. The CDR3 region has the DNA TGTGCCAGCAGCTCTCAGGGGGCCAGGAACCCAGGGTCACCCCTCCACTTT. The encoded protein is CASSSQGARNPGSPLHF.

The chain employs TRBV7-3 and TRBJ2-3, with TRBD1 matching over 8 bases. The germline V gene has CDR1 SGHTA and CDR2 FQGTGA. The CDR3 extends over 16 amino acids. The V gene end was trimmed by 3 bases and the J gene end by 6 bases; junction bases not matched to a gene: 11. The CDR3 loop is CASSFSGTGSSDTQYF. DNA of the CDR3: TGTGCCAGCAGCTTCTCCGGGACAGGCTCGTCGGATACGCAGTATTTT.

The chain employs TRBV7-9 and TRBJ2-3; 10 bases map to TRBD2. This CDR3 is 16 amino acids long. V shed 4 bases and J 2 bases; nucleotides not matched to a gene: 6. Per the germline V gene, CDR1 is SEHNR and CDR2 is FQNEAQ (reference sequence). The CDR3 nucleotides are TGTGCCAGCAGCTCCTCAACTAGCGGGGTCACAGATACGCAGTATTTT. Translation gives CASSSSTSGVTDTQYF.

V gene TRBV15 combines with J gene TRBJ2-7, with 10 bases aligning to TRBD1. J gave up 2 bases and V 0 bases, and 10 bases lay outside the gene matches. The germline gives CDR1 LNHNV, CDR2 YYDKDF (reference sequence). The CDR3 is made up of 18 amino acids. This CDR3 is CATSRDRGSGQGTYEQYF. In DNA form, the CDR3 reads TGTGCCACCAGCAGAGATCGGGGTTCGGGACAGGGGACCTACGAGCAGTACTTC.

The genes are TRBV7-2 and TRBJ1-5, with D maybe TRBD1 (6 bases). The V and J ends lost 5 bases and 3 bases respectively, with 14 bases between them. This CDR3 is 15 amino acids long. CDR1 and CDR2 (germline): SGHTA, FQGNSA. The CDR3 loop is CASSQEAGVNQPQHF. The CDR3 region has the DNA TGTGCCAGCAGCCAAGAGGCAGGGGTCAATCAGCCCCAGCATTTT. The complete variable domain, with remaining parts taken from reference TRBV7-2 and TRBJ1-5, reads GAGVSQSPSNKVTEKGKDVELRCDPISGHTALYWYRQSLGQGLEFLIYFQGNSAPDKSGLPSDRFSAERTGGSVSTLTIQRTQQEDSAVYLCASSQEAGVNQPQHFGDGTRLSIL.

This chain joins TRBV6-1 and TRBJ2-1; TRBD2 matches at 8 bases. Trimming removed 7 bases from V and 5 bases from J; junction bases left unmatched: 7. The CDR3 covers 14 residues. The germline V gene has CDR1 MNHNS and CDR2 SASEGT. CDR3 in amino acids: CASTLAGPHNEQFF. The CDR3 DNA follows: TGTGCCAGCACCCTAGCGGGTCCGCACAATGAGCAGTTCTTC.

This sequence joins TRBV9 and TRBJ1-2, with 8 nucleotides matching TRBD1. The CDR3 is 14 amino acids. V shed 3 bases and J 4 bases; nucleotides not matched to a gene: 5. The V gene's germline CDR1 is SGDLS and CDR2 YYNGEE. In DNA form, the CDR3 reads TGTGCCAGCAGCGGACAGGGGAAAATCTATGGCTACACCTTC. Protein sequence: CASSGQGKIYGYTF. Using reference TRBV9 and TRBJ1-2 for the parts outside the CDR3, the full variable domain is DSGVTQTPKHLITATGQRVTLRCSPRSGDLSVYWYQQSLDQGLQFLIQYYNGEERAKGNILERFSAQQFPDLHSELNLSSLELGDSALYFCASSGQGKIYGYTFGSGTRLTVV.

The gene calls are TRBV7-3 and TRBJ1-1, with D perhaps TRBD1 (6 bases). The ends were cut back, 2 bases at V and 1 base at J, with 11 bases in the middle. Germline CDR1 reads SGHTA; CDR2 reads FQGTGA. The CDR3 consists of 15 residues. CDR3 sequence (DNA): TGTGCCAGCAGCTTATTGAGGACAGCGAACACTGAAGCTTTCTTT. Its protein product is CASSLLRTANTEAFF.

The chain carries TRBV7-3 and TRBJ1-6; D is uncertain. The germline V gene encodes CDR1 SGHTA and CDR2 FQGTGA. V lost 2 bases to trimming and J lost 0 bases, with 8 bases between them. The CDR3 totals 16 residues. DNA of the CDR3: TGTGCCAGCAGCTTAGGGGAGTACTCCTATAATTCACCCCTCCACTTT. It codes for CASSLGEYSYNSPLHF.

V is TRBV5-4 and J is TRBJ2-7, with 7 bases identical to TRBD1. CDR3 length equals 15 residues. The ends lost 5 bases at V and 2 bases at J; junction bases unmatched: 10. From germline, CDR1 is SGHNT and CDR2 YYREEE (reference sequence). CDR3 protein: CASSLTAGTAYEQYF. In nucleotides, the CDR3 is TGTGCCAGCAGTCTCACTGCCGGGACAGCCTACGAGCAGTACTTC.

The chain combines TRBV7-9 with TRBJ1-4; 8 nucleotides match TRBD1. Germline loops: CDR1 SEHNR, CDR2 FQNEAQ (reference sequence). Trimming removed 5 bases from V and 3 bases from J; junction bases left unmatched: 17. CDR3 length: 19 residues. The CDR3 DNA follows: TGTGCCAGCAGCCAGAGGAGTGGACAGGGATTCTTGCCTAATGAAAAACTGTTTTTT. Translating gives CASSQRSGQGFLPNEKLFF.

The chain couples TRBV12-5 to TRBJ2-5; 12 bases line up with TRBD2. The end of the DNA is better explained by TRBJ2-7, so the J call may be wrong. Germline CDR1 reads LGHNT; CDR2 reads FRNRAP. This CDR3 contains 15 residues. In DNA form, the CDR3 reads TGTGCTAGTGGTTTGGGACTAGCGGGAGTCGACGAGCAGTACTTC. As protein: CASGLGLAGVDEQYF.

The chain joins TRBV5-4 to TRBJ2-1; D possibly corresponds to TRBD2 (6 bases). This CDR3 contains 15 residues. The germline gives CDR1 SGHNT, CDR2 YYREEE (reference sequence). V dropped 4 bases and J dropped 7 bases, with 18 bases sitting between them. Here the CDR3 DNA reads TGTGCCAGCAGCCTAGGGACTTCAGTGATGAATGAGCAGTTCTTC. It codes for CASSLGTSVMNEQFF.

The chain is built from TRBV5-1 and TRBJ1-2; D uncertain. The CDR3 consists of 14 residues. Germline V gene data show CDR1 as SGHRS and CDR2 as YFSETQ. V lost 0 bases to trimming and J lost 9 bases, with 15 bases between them. The CDR3 DNA reads as TGCGCCAGCAGCTTGGGATCAGAACCCTTTAGCTACACCTTC. Residues: CASSLGSEPFSYTF.

V and J are TRBV29-1 and TRBJ2-7; 11 bases agree with TRBD1. CDR1 and CDR2 (germline): SQVTM, ANQGSEA. Germline trimming cut 7 bases from V and 7 bases from J; bases unmatched to any gene: 6. The CDR3 is made up of 12 amino acids. CDR3 sequence reads: CSAGQGASEQYF. DNA of the CDR3: TGCAGCGCCGGACAGGGGGCGAGTGAGCAGTACTTC.

The chain uses TRBV7-3 and TRBJ2-7, with a tentative D call TRBD2 (6 bases). V was pared by 5 bases and J by 6 bases, with 11 bases between. CDR1 and CDR2 (germline): SGHTA, FQGTGA. The CDR3 consists of 12 residues. The CDR3 sequence: CASSPGGSEQYF. DNA of the CDR3: TGTGCCAGCAGCCCCGGGGGATCCGAGCAGTACTTC.

The chain joins TRBV30 to TRBJ1-5; D is possibly TRBD1 (5 bases). Germline lookup yields CDR1 GTSNPN and CDR2 SVGIG (reference sequence). This CDR3 has 14 residues. Trimming left V 0 bases short and J 4 bases short, with 10 bases between. The CDR3 bases are TGTGCCTGGAGTGTAGGCCGGGGGAATCAGCCCCAGCATTTT. Translated, it gives CAWSVGRGNQPQHF.

This clone was recorded once. The V call is TRBV19, the J call TRBJ2-1; no clear D gene. The CDR3 has 10 residues. Trimming took 10 bases from V and 8 from J, leaving 9 bases between them. Germline CDR1 is LNHDA and CDR2 is SQIVND (reference sequence). The CDR3 sequence: CATYFDEQFF. The CDR3 nucleotides are TGTGCCACGTATTTTGATGAGCAGTTCTTC.

The CDR3 here is CASSVLPTSTDTQYF. CDR3 DNA sequence: TGTGCCAGCAGCGTACTTCCTACTAGCACAGATACGCAGTATTTT. The V call is TRBV9, the J call TRBJ2-3; D ambiguous. The CDR3 consists of 15 residues. Germline CDR1 SGDLS, CDR2 YYNGEE. V was pared by 1 base and J by 0 bases, with 9 bases between.